This paragraph reports one TCR beta chain. The antigen remains unidentified. This record comes from a study of shared clonotypes between healthy human individuals. Study results and limitations: Several donors held 4.5% to 5% of naive CD4 clonotypes in common.

Sorted-subset replicate PCR reactions contained 200 to 250 ng DNA, corresponding to some 28,000 T cell genomes. Clones were read by immunoSEQ multiplex PCR, and TCRdb kept only the in-frame ones, dropping some. The sample has some 1.5 million clones, 95% to 99% seen once. The V end was cut by 5 bases, the J end by 3 bases, with 23 bases between. The CDR3 length is 17 residues. Germline V gives CDR1 SEHNR, CDR2 FQNEAQ (reference sequence). This clonotype was sampled from a man under 40 in good health. The rearrangement joins TRBV7-9 to TRBJ2-7; tentative D call: TRBD1 (6 bases). Sequenced material: naive CD4+ T cells sorted from blood. Indicated subset: CD45RA+ positively selected. The CDR3 sequence: CASSPTPTGMHYYEQYF. The CDR3 DNA sequence: TGTGCCAGCAGCCCCACACCGACAGGAATGCATTACTACGAGCAGTACTTC.